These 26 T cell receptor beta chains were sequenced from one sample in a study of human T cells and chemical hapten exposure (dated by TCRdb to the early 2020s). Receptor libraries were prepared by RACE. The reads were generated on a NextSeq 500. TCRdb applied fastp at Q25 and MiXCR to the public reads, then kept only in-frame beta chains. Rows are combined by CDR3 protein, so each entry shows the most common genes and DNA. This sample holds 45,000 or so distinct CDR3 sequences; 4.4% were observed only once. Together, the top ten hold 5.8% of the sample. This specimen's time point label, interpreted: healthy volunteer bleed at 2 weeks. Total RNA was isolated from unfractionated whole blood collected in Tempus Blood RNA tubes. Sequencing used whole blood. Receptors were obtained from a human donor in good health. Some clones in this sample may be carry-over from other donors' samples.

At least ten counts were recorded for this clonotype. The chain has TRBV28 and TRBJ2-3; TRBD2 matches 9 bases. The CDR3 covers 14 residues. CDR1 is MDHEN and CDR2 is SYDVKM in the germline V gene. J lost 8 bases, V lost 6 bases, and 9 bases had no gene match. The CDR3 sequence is CASRGAGGTFTQYF. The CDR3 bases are TGTGCCAGCAGGGGAGCGGGAGGTACCTTTACGCAGTATTTT.

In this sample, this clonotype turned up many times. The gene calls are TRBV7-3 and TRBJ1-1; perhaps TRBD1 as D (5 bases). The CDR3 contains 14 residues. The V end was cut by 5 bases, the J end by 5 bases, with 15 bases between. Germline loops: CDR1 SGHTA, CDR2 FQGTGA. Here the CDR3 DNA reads TGTGCCAGCAGCCTGCAGCAGGGTAGTACTGAAGCTTTCTTT. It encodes CASSLQQGSTEAFF.

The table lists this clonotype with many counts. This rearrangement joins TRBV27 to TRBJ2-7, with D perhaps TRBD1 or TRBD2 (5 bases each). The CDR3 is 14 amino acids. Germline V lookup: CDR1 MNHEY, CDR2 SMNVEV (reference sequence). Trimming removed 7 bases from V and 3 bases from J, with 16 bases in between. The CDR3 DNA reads TGTGCCAGCATCCCCCACATTGGGGGCTACGAGCAGTACTTC. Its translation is CASIPHIGGYEQYF.

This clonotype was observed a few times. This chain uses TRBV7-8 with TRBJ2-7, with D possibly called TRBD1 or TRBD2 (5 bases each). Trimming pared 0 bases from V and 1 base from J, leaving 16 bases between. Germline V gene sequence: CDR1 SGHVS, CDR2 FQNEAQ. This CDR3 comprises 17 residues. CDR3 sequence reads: CASSLALRDAGSYEQYF. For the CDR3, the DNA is TGTGCCAGCAGCTTAGCGCTTCGGGACGCCGGATCCTACGAGCAGTACTTC.

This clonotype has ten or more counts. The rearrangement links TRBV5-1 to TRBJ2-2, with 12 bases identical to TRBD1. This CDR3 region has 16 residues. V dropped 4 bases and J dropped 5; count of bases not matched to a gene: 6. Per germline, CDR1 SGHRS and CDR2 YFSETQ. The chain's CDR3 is CASSEGTGGNTGELFF. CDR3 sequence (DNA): TGCGCCAGCAGCGAGGGGACAGGGGGCAATACCGGGGAGCTGTTTTTT.

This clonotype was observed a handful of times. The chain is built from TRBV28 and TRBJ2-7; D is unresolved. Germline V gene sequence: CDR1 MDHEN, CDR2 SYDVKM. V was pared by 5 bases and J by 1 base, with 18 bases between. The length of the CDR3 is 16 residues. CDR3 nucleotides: TGTGCCAGCAGTCCCCCCCTGGGAAGGAGATCCTACGAGCAGTACTTC. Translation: CASSPPLGRRSYEQYF.

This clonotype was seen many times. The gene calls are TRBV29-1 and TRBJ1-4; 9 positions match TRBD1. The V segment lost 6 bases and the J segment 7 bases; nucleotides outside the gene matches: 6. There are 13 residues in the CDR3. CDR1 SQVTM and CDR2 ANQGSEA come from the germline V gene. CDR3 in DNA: TGCAGCGTACAGGGGGCGTCTTTTGAAAAACTGTTTTTT. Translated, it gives CSVQGASFEKLFF.

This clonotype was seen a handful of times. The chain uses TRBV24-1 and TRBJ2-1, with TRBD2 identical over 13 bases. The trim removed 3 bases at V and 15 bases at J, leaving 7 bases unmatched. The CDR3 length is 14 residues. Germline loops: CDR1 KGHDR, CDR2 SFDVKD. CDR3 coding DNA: TGTGCCACCAGTGATGGGTTGACTAGCGGGAGGCCGTTCTTC. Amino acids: CATSDGLTSGRPFF.

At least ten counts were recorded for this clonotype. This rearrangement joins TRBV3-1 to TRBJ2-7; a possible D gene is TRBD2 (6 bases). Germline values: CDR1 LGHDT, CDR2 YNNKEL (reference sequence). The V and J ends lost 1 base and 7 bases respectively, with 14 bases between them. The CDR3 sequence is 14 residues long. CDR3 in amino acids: CASSQGRASGEQYF. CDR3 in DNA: TGTGCCAGCAGCCAAGGGAGGGCCTCGGGGGAGCAGTACTTC.

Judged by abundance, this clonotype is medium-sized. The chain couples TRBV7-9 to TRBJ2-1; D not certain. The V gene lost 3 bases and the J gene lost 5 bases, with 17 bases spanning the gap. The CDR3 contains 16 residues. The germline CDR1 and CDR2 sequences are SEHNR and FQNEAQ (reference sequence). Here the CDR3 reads CASSFVADRPHNEQFF. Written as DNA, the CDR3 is TGTGCCAGCAGCTTTGTCGCGGACCGGCCCCACAATGAGCAGTTCTTC.

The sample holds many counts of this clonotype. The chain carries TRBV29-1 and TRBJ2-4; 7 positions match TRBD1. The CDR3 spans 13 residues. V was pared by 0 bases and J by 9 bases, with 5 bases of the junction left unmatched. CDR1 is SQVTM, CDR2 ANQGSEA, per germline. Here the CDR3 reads CSVEDGQVPIQYF. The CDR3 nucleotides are TGCAGCGTTGAAGATGGACAGGTCCCCATTCAGTACTTC.

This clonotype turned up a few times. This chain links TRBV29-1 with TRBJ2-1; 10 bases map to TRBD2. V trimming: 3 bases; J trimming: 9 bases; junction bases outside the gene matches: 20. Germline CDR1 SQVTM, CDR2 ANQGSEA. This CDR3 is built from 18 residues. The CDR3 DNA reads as TGCAGCGTTGATGAGGGGGAGCGGGAGGGGCCCTTCTGGCCTGAGCAGTTCTTC. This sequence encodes CSVDEGEREGPFWPEQFF.

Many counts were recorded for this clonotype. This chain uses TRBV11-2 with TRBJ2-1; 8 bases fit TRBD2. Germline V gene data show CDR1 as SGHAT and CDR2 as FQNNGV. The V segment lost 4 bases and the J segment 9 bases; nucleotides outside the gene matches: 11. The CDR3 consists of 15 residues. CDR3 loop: CASSSGLAAGGEQFF. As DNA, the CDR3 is TGTGCCAGCAGCTCTGGACTAGCTGCGGGGGGTGAGCAGTTCTTC.

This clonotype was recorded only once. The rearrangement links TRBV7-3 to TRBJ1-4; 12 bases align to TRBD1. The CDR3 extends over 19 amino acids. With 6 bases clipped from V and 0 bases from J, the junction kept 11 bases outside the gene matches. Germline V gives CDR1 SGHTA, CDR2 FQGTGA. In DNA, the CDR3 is TGTGCCAGCAGAGGGACAGGGGGCGACATCCAGTCAACTAATGAAAAACTGTTTTTT. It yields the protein CASRGTGGDIQSTNEKLFF.

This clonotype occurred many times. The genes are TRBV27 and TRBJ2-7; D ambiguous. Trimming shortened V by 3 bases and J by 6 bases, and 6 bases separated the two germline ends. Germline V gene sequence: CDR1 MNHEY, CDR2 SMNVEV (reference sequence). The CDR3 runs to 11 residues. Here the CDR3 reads CASSFGVEQYF. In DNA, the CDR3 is TGTGCCAGCAGTTTCGGAGTCGAGCAGTACTTC.

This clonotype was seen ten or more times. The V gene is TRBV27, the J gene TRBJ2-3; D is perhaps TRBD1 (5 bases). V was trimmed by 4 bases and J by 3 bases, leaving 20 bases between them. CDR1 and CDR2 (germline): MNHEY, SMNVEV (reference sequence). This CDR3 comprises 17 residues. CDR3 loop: CASSSLILSGRTDTQYF. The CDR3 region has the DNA TGTGCCAGCAGTTCCCTTATATTGTCAGGGCGGACAGATACGCAGTATTTT.

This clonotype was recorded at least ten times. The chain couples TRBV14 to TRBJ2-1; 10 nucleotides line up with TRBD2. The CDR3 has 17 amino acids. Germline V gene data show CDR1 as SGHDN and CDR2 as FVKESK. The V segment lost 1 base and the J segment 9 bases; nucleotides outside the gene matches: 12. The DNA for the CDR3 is TGTGCCAGCAGCCAAGTAGAGTCTAGCGGGAGCTTCGGTGAGCAGTTCTTC. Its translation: CASSQVESSGSFGEQFF.

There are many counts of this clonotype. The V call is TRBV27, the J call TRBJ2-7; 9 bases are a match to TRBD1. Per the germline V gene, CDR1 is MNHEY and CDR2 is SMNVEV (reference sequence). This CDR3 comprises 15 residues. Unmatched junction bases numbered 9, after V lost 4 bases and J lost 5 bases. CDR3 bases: TGTGCCAGCAGTTCACAGGGACAGGGTCCCCACGAGCAGTACTTC. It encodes CASSSQGQGPHEQYF.

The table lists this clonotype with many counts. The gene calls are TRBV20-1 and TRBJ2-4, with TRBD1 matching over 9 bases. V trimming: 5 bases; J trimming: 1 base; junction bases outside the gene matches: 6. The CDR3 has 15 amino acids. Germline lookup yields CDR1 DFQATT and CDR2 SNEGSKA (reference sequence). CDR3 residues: CSAGRQGGAKNIQYF. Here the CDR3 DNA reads TGCAGTGCTGGCCGACAGGGGGGTGCCAAAAACATTCAGTACTTC.

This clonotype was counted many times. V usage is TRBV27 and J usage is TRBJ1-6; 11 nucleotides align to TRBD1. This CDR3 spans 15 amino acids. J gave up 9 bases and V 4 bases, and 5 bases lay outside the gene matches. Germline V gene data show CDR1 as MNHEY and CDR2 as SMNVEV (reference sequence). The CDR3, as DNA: TGTGCCAGCAGTTACGGGGACAGGGGGGGTTCACCCCTCCACTTT. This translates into CASSYGDRGGSPLHF.

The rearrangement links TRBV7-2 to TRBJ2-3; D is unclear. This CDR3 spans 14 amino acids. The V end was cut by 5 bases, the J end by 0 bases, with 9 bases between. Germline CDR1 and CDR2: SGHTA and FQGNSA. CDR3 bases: TGTGCCAGCAGCCGTCTGACTAGCACAGATACGCAGTATTTT. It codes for CASSRLTSTDTQYF.

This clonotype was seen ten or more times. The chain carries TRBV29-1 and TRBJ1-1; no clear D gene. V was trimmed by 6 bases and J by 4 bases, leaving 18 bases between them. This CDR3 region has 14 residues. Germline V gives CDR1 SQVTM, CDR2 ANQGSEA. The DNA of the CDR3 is TGCAGCGTGAGGCCGACTCCGGTCGGCACTGAAGCTTTCTTT. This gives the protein CSVRPTPVGTEAFF.

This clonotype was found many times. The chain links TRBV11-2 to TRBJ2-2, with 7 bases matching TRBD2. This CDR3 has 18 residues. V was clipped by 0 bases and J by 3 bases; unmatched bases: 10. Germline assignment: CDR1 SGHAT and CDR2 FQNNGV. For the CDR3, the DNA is TGTGCCAGCAGCTTAGATTGGGTCGCGGGAGCGGACACCGGGGAGCTGTTTTTT. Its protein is CASSLDWVAGADTGELFF.

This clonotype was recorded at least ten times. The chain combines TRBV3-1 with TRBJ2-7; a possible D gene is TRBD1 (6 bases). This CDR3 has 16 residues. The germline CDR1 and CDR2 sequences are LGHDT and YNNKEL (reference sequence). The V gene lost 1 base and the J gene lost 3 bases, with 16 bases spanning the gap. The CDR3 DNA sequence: TGTGCCAGCAGCCAAGGGCCAGGGGTTTCTATCTACGAGCAGTACTTC. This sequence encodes CASSQGPGVSIYEQYF.

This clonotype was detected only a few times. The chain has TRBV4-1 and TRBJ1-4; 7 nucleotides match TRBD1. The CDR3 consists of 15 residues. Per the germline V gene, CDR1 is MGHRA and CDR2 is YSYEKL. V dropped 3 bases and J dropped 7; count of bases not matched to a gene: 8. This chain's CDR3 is CASSHPGQRTEKLFF. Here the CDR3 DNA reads TGCGCCAGCAGCCATCCGGGACAGCGGACTGAAAAACTGTTTTTT.

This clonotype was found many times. The CDR3 DNA reads as TGTGCCAGCAGCTGCACTCGTAAGGGCGGGAACACCATATATTTT. It codes for CASSCTRKGGNTIYF. This chain links TRBV21-1 with TRBJ1-3; the table's D call, TRBD1, was not checked against the DNA. TRBV21-1 is classified as a pseudogene. This CDR3 comprises 15 residues.